This T cell receptor (beta chain) is drawn from a study of follicular helper T cells after annual influenza vaccination (TCRdb year 2017). Concerning the study at large: Blood was collected on days 0, 7 and 28 after each seasonal influenza vaccination. Some subjects were followed across successive annual vaccinations spanning the 2013-2014, 2014-2015 and 2015-2016 seasons to study recall of cTfh clones. Six subjects had multi-year samples: four covered two vaccination seasons and two covered three seasons. The 2013-2014 samples were cryopreserved, while the 2015 samples were processed right after collection. One week after vaccination, a second recruited cohort of roughly eleven subjects (Table S1) displayed a similar ICOS+CD38+ cTfh response.

Results and caveats for the whole study, not just this receptor: Successive annual vaccinations recalled a recurrent oligoclonal ICOS+CD38+ cTfh response that contained tetramer and AIM influenza-specific clonotypes. Because only about 10-23% of the analyzed cells gave productive TCRB sequences, there was no way to sample rare clonotypes. ICOS+CD38+ cTfh clonality correlated with the frequency of that population, and its change correlated with the change in circulating plasmablast frequency. Day 7 ICOS+CD38+ clones were most often found later in ICOS-CD38- cTfh, suggesting that subset may serve as a memory reservoir.

A remark on this clone: Its binding antigen is unknown. Base qualities are not at hand, and no much larger clone is one base apart.

Library preparation was by the immunoSEQ multiplex PCR assay. Adaptive Biotechnologies carried out TCRB amplification, library preparation, sequencing and preliminary bioinformatics at Survey level resolution. For TCRB sequencing, genomic DNA from the sorted cTfh populations was amplified by multiplex PCR. The study's processing was this. Clonality was computed in R as 1 minus normalized Shannon entropy; the Gini index was calculated with the R package ineq. Overlap score was the summed counts of shared sequences divided by total counts of all sequences in both compared samples. Significance of shared clonotypes was assessed by Fisher's exact test, with a theoretical repertoire of 10^7 TCRB sequences assumed. TCRdb carries this immuneACCESS record with in-frame sequences only. Its versions omit some clonotypes, under half of them owing to an unresolved V gene in the studies checked, with the rest unexplained. V and J calls and clone size are given by that table; D and trimming were obtained from the DNA. The sample contains around 1,300 clones, about 60% of them found a single time. The ten largest clones add up to just over 8.5% of the sample.

Including the terminal cysteine and phenylalanine, the CDR3 comprises 15 residues. Only CDR3 DNA is held: 45 bases, read in frame from base 1. For this chain, trimming is 0 bases at the V end and 1 base at the J end, and the number of junction bases without a gene match is 2. CDR1 and CDR2 (SGHRS, YFSETQ) derive from the germline V gene. The time point label, read with the paper, signifies: 2015-2016 season, 7 days after influenza vaccination. Adults were given seasonal inactivated influenza vaccine (Fluvarix), and sorted blood CD4 subsets were followed by TCRB sequencing before and after vaccination. To be eligible, subjects had to live in the community and must not have received influenza vaccine in the previous 6 months. Subjects were excluded for influenza vaccine contraindications, substance abuse, HIV/AIDS, active malignancy, immunomodulatory medication, or active illness such as respiratory infection. At each time point, somewhere between roughly 35 and 110 mL of blood was taken. Non-naive CD4+CXCR5+PD-1+ cells were defined as circulating Tfh and were sorted into two fractions, ICOS+CD38+ and ICOS-CD38-. Ficoll-Paque PLUS or SepMate separation was used to isolate PBMC. Before DNA extraction, cell subsets were sorted from PBMC on a BD FACS Aria.

Sequenced here: CXCR5+ CD38+ circulating T follicular helper cells from blood, sampled 7 days after influenza vaccination. The cell subset or site label here, explained by the study, means: circulating Tfh, non-naive CD4+CXCR5+PD-1+ (ICOS+CD38+ or ICOS-CD38-). The sequence was collected from an adult who received the influenza vaccine. The sequence is built from TRBV5-1 and TRBJ1-1; a stretch of 8 junction bases matches TRBD1. The CDR3 is CASSLVGQGNTEAFF. The sequence in DNA is TGCGCCAGCAGCTTGGTAGGACAGGGGAACACTGAAGCTTTCTTT.